Each of the 5 T cell receptor beta chains below was sequenced from the same sample in a study of PD-1 blockade in classical Hodgkin lymphoma. Brentuximab vedotin exposure varied among the patients, all of whom had relapsed after autologous stem cell transplantation. Data came from immunoSEQ multiplex PCR; TCRdb stores just in-frame clones and leaves some out. The sample lists about 100,000 clones; around nine tenths were seen once. The input for sequencing was peripheral blood mononuclear cells (PBMCs), taken before the second cycle of nivolumab. The receptors shown here come from a human donor with classical Hodgkin lymphoma.

V is TRBV6-4 and J is TRBJ1-1; D ambiguous. This CDR3 comprises 15 residues. The V and J ends lost 5 bases and 1 base respectively, with 14 bases between them. Germline V gene data show CDR1 as MRHNA and CDR2 as SNTAGT. The CDR3 is CASSRAHQGNTEAFF. The CDR3 DNA is TGTGCCAGCAGTAGAGCCCACCAAGGGAACACTGAAGCTTTCTTT.

This sequence joins TRBV19 and TRBJ2-5, with 9 bases matching TRBD2. Germline assignment: CDR1 LNHDA and CDR2 SQIVND (reference sequence). V trimming: 1 base; J trimming: 3 bases; junction bases outside the gene matches: 3. The CDR3 sequence is 15 residues long. The CDR3 DNA sequence: TGTGCCAGTAGTATAGGGCAGCGGGGGGAAGAGACCCAGTACTTC. It translates to CASSIGQRGEETQYF.

The J gene is TRBJ2-5, the V gene TRBV4-2; TRBD2 matches 10 bases. TRBJ2-7 explains the end of the DNA better; the J call may be wrong. The CDR3 is 16 amino acids. Germline assignment: CDR1 LGHNA and CDR2 YNFKEQ. Here the CDR3 DNA reads TGTGCCAGCAGCCCCCTCGTGCCTAGCGGGGGTTACGAGCAGTACTTC. Its translation: CASSPLVPSGGYEQYF.

V gene TRBV9 combines with J gene TRBJ1-1; 7 bases agree with TRBD1. V lost 4 bases, J lost 3 bases, and 9 bases stayed unmatched. The CDR3 has 15 amino acids. Germline assignment: CDR1 SGDLS and CDR2 YYNGEE. CDR3 sequence: CASSPRQGGDTEAFF. The CDR3 DNA sequence: TGTGCCAGCAGCCCGAGGCAGGGGGGAGACACTGAAGCTTTCTTT.

The CDR3 bases are TGTGCCAGTAGGGAAGGGGGCGACTATGGCTACACCTTC. This sequence encodes CASREGGDYGYTF. V and J are TRBV19 and TRBJ1-2; the match to TRBD1 covers 7 bases. The CDR3 is made up of 13 amino acids. Trimming removed 6 bases from V and 3 bases from J; junction bases left unmatched: 4. CDR1 is LNHDA, CDR2 SQIVND, per germline (reference sequence).